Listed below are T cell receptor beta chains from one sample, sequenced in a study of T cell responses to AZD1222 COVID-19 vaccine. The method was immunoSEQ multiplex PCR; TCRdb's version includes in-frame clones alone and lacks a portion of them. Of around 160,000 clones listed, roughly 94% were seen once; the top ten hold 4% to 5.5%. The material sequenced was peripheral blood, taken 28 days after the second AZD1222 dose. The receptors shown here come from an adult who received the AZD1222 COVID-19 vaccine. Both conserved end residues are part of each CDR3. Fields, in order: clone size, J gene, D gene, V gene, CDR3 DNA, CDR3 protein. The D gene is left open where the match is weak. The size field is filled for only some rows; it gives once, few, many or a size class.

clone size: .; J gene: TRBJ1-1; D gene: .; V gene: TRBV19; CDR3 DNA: TGTGCCAGTAGCTACCCTGGGGAATCGCAGCGGGGGCTGAACACTGAAGCTTTCTTT; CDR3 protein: CASSYPGESQRGLNTEAFF
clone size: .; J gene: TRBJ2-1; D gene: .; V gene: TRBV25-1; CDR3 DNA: TGTGCCAGCAGTGAAGACCGGGACGGGGCAGGGCAGTTCTTC; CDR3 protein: CASSEDRDGAGQFF
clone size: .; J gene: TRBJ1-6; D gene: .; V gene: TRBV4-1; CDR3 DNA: TGCGCCAGCAGCCAAGATCTCGCCGGGGCACCCCTCCACTTT; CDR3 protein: CASSQDLAGAPLHF
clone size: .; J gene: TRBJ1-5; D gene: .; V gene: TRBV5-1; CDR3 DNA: TGCGCCAGCAGCTTGTGGGGCTTAGATAGCAATCAGCCCCAGCATTTT; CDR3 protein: CASSLWGLDSNQPQHF
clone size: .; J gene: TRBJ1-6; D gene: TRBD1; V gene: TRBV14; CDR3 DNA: TGTGCCAGCAGCCAACGGGGAAGGGGGCCGGATTCACCCCTCCACTTT; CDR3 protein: CASSQRGRGPDSPLHF
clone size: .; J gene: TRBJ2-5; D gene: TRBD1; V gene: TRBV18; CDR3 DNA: TGTGCCAGCTCACCACCGCGGGGACAGGGGAGTTTTGAGACCCAGTACTTC; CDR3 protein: CASSPPRGQGSFETQYF
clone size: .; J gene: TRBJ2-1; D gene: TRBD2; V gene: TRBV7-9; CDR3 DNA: TGTGCCAGCAGCTTAGGGGGAGGGGCCAATGAGCAGTTCTTC; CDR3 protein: CASSLGGGANEQFF
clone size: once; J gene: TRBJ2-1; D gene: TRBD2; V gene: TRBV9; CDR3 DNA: TGTGCCAGCAGCCAGCGACTAGCATCCTACAATGAGCAGTTCTTC; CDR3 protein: CASSQRLASYNEQFF
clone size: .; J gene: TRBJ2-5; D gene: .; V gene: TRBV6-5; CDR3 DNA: TGTGCCAGCAGCTCCCCAGGGACCCAGTACTTC; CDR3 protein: CASSSPGTQYF
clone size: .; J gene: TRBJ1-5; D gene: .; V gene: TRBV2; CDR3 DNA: TGTGCCAGCAGTGCATCGTCCCATCAGCCCCAGCATTTT; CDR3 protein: CASSASSHQPQHF
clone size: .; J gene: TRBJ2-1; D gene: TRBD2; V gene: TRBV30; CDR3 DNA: TGTGCCTGGAGGAGACTAGCCCTCCCGGATGAGCAGTTCTTC; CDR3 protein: CAWRRLALPDEQFF
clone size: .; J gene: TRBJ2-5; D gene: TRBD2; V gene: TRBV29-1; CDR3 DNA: TGCAGCGCGAGACGTAGCGGGAGCGGTGAGACCCAGTACTTC; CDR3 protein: CSARRSGSGETQYF
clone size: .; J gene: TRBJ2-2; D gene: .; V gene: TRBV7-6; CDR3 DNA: TGTGCCAGCAGCTTAGCGGAGCGGAACACCGGGGAGCTGTTTTTT; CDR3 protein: CASSLAERNTGELFF
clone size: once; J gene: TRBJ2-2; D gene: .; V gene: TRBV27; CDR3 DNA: TGTGCCAGCAGCCCCACAAGGAACACCGGGGAGCTGTTTTTT; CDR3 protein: CASSPTRNTGELFF
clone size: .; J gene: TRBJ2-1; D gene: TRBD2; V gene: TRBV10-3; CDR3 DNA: TGTGCCATCAGCCCCCCGGGACTAGCGGGAAATGAGCAGTTCTTC; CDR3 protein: CAISPPGLAGNEQFF
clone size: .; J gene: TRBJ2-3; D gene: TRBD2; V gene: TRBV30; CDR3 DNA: TGTGCCCGGAGCCTTAGCGGGAGGACAGATACGCAGTATTTT; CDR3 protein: CARSLSGRTDTQYF
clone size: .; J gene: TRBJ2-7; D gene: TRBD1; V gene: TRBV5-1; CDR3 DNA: TGCGCCAGCACCTGGTCGACAGGGGGCGGGGTGGAGCAGTACTTC; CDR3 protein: CASTWSTGGGVEQYF
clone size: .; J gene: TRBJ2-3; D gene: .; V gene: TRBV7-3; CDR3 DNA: TGTGCCAGCAGCTTTGGGTCTGGCACAGATACGCAGTATTTT; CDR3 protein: CASSFGSGTDTQYF
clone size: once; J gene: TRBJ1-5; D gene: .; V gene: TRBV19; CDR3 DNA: TGTGCCAGTAATCAGGAGACCGCGAGAGTCGGCAATCAGCCCCAGCATTTT; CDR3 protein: CASNQETARVGNQPQHF
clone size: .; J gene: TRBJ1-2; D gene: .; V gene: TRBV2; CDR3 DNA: TGTGCCAGCAGTGAAAACAGGGAAACCTATGGCTACACCTTC; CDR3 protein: CASSENRETYGYTF
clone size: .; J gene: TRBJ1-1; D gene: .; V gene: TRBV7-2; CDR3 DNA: TGTGCCAGCAGCTTAGGAGGGATGATGAACACTGAAGCTTTCTTT; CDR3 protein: CASSLGGMMNTEAFF
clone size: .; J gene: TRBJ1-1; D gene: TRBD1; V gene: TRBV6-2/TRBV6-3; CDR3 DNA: TGTGCCAGCAGTTTTGGGACAGGTCTATACACTGAAGCTTTCTTT; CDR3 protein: CASSFGTGLYTEAFF
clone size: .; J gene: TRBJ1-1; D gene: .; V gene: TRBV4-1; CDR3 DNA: TGCGCCAGCAGCCAGGGGTTCCTGAGGGGGAACACTGAAGCTTTCTTT; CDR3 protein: CASSQGFLRGNTEAFF
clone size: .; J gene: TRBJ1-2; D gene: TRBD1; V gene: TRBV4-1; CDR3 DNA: TGCGCCAGCAGCCAAGGGAACAGGGGGGACTATGGCTACACCTTC; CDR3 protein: CASSQGNRGDYGYTF
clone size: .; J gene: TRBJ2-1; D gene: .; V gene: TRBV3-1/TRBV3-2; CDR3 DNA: TGTGCCAGCAGCCGTCTCGAGGACTCTAGAAACAATGAGCAGTTCTTC; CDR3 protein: CASSRLEDSRNNEQFF
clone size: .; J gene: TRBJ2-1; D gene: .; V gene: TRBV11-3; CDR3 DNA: TGTGCCAGCAGCTTGCCCCTGAGCACCTACAATGAGCAGTTCTTC; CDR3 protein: CASSLPLSTYNEQFF
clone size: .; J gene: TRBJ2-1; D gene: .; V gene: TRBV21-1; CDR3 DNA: .; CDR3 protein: CASSKDLRWASGASSYNEQFF
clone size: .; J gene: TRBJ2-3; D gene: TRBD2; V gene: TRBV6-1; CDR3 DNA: TGTGCCAGCAGTGCACGGACTAGCGGGAGAGCAGATACGCAGTATTTT; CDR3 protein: CASSARTSGRADTQYF
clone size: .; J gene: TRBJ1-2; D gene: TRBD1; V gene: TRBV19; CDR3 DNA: TGTGCCAGTAGTGCCTCGGGACAGGGCGGCTATGGCTACACCTTC; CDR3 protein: CASSASGQGGYGYTF
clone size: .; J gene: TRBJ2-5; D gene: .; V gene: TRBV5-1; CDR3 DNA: TGCGCCAGCAGCCTGCAGGGACCGCCGCAAGAGACCCAGTACTTC; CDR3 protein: CASSLQGPPQETQYF
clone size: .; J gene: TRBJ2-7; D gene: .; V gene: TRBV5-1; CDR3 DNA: TGCGCCAGCAGCTTGGGGATTGGGCAGGGCGAGCAGTACTTC; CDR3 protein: CASSLGIGQGEQYF
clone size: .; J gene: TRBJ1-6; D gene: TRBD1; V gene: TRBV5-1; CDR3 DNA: TGCGCCAGCAGCTTGGTTGGGACAGGGGATTCACCCCTCCACTTT; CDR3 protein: CASSLVGTGDSPLHF
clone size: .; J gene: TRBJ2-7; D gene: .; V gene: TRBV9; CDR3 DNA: TGTGCCAGCAGCGCGCCGGGACGGAACTACGAGCAGTACTTC; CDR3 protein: CASSAPGRNYEQYF
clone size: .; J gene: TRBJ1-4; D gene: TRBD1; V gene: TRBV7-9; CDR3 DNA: TGTGCCAGCAGATCAGGGGGTTATGAAAAACTGTTTTTT; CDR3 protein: CASRSGGYEKLFF
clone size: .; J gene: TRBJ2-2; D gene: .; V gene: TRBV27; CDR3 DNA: TGTGCCAGCAGTTTATTTGCAGTCGAGAGCACCGGGGAGCTGTTTTTT; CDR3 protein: CASSLFAVESTGELFF
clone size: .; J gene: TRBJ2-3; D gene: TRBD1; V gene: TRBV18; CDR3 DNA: TGTGCCAGCTCCCGAGAACAGGGGGCACGAGATACGCAGTATTTT; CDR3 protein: CASSREQGARDTQYF
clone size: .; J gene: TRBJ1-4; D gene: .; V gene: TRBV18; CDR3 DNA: TGTGCCAGCTCACCACCGTCGACGGGGGAAAAACTGTTTTTT; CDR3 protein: CASSPPSTGEKLFF
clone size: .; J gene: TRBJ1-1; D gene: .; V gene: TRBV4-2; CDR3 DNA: TGTGCCACCACCCGGGTCTTGATGAACACTGAAGCTTTCTTT; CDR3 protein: CATTRVLMNTEAFF
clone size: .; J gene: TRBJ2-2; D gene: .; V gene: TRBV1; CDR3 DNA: TGCACCAGCAGCCAAGATCCGACAGACAACCACGGGGAGCTGTTTTTT; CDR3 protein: CTSSQDPTDNHGELFF
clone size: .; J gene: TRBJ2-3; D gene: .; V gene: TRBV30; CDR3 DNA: TGTGCCTGGGCCCGTGGCGGTATAACAGATACGCAGTATTTT; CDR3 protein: CAWARGGITDTQYF
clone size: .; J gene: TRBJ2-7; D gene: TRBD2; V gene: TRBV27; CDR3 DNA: TGTGCCAGCAGTTCTAGGACTAGCGGGTACGAGCAGTACTTC; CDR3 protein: CASSSRTSGYEQYF
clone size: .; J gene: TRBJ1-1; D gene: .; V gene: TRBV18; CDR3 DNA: TGTGCCAGCTCACCCGACAGCGTGAACACTGAAGCTTTCTTT; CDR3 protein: CASSPDSVNTEAFF
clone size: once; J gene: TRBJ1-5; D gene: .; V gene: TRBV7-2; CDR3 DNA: TGTGCCAGCAGCTTAGCGTCAGGGGCTACCTATAGCAATCAGCCCCAGCATTTT; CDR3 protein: CASSLASGATYSNQPQHF
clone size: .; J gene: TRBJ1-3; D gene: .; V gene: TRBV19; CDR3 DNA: TGTGCCAGTAGCCAACTGACAGGCAAAAGCTCTGGAAACACCATATATTTT; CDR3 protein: CASSQLTGKSSGNTIYF
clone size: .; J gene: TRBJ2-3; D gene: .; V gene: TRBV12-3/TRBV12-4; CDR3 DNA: TGTGCCAGCAGTTTAATAGGCGATACGCAGTATTTT; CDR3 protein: CASSLIGDTQYF
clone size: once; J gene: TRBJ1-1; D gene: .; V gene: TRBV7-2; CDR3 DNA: TGTGCCAGCAGCTTAAGGATCGGGGGAGGAGACACTGAAGCTTTCTTT; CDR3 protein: CASSLRIGGGDTEAFF
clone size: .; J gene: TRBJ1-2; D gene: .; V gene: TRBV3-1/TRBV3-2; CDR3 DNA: TGTGCCAGCAGCCCCCTCAGACAGAGCTATGGCTACACCTTC; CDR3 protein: CASSPLRQSYGYTF
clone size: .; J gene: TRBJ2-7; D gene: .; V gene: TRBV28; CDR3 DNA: TGTGCCAGCAGGGGAAGGGTAGAGGGGGCGGGAGAGCAGTACTTC; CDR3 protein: CASRGRVEGAGEQYF
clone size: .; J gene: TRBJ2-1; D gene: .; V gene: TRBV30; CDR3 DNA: TGTGCCTGGGCCCCATGGCGCGGGATGGTTAATGAGCAGTTCTTC; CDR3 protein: CAWAPWRGMVNEQFF
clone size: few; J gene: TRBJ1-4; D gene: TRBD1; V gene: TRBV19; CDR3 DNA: TGTGCCAGCCTCGACAGGGGTCGAGAAAAACTGTTTTTT; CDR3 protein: CASLDRGREKLFF
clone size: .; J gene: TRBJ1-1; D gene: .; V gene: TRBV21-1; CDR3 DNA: TGTGCCAGCAGCAAAAGGCCCGTCACTGAAGCTTTCTTT; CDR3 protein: CASSKRPVTEAFF
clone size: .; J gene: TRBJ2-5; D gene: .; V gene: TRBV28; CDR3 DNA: TGTGCCAGCAGCCGCTTACCTGGGGCTCCGGAGACCCAGTACTTC; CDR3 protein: CASSRLPGAPETQYF
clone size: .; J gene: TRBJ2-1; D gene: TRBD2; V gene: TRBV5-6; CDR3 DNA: TGTGCCAGCAGCTTCCCTCCCTGGACTAGCGGGAGTAACTATGAGCAGTTCTTC; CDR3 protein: CASSFPPWTSGSNYEQFF
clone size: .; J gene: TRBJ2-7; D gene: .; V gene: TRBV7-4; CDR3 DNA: TGTGCCAGCAGCTTAGATCTGTCGGGGACCACCTCGTCGGAGCAGTACTTC; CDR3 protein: CASSLDLSGTTSSEQYF
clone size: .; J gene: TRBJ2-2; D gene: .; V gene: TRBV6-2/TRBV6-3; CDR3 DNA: TGTGCCAGCAGCTCTGGCCATACTGCGAACACCGGGGAGCTGTTTTTT; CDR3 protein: CASSSGHTANTGELFF
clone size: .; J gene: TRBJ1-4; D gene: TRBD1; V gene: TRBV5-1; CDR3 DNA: TGCGCCAGCAGCTTTGGGTACAGGGGTTGGCAAAATGAAAAACTGTTTTTT; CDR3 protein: CASSFGYRGWQNEKLFF
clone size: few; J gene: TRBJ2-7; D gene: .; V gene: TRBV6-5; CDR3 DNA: TGTGCCAGCAGTTACGAACAGGGTTACGAGCAGTACTTC; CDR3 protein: CASSYEQGYEQYF
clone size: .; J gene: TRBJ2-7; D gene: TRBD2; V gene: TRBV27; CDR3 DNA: TGTGCCAGCAACCCCCAGCGGGAACTAAACGAGCAGTACTTC; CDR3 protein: CASNPQRELNEQYF
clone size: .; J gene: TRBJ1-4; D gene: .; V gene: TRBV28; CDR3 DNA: TGTGCCAGCAGTAGGGAAAAACTGTTTTTT; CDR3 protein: CASSREKLFF